The 6 T cell receptor beta chains below come from one sample, sequenced in a study of T cell repertoires in cytomegalovirus infection. TCRdb fed the reads into MiXCR, producing one record per CDR3 protein. The sample consists of about 890,000 distinct CDR3 sequences, roughly 30% of them appearing once. No cognate antigen is known for these TCRs. The sequencing used cultured CD8+ T cells from PBMCs, collected from culture after CMV antigen stimulation. These TCRs come from a human donor in good health (CMV status not recorded). Some clones in this sample may be carry-over from other donors' samples.

This clonotype showed up just a few times. The chain is built from TRBV6-5 and TRBJ2-1; D gene ambiguous. The CDR3 is made up of 13 amino acids. CDR1 and CDR2 (germline): MNHEY, SVGAGI. Trimming stripped 0 bases from V and 7 bases from J, with 7 bases between. The CDR3: CASSYSAKNEQFF. The CDR3 coding sequence is TGTGCCAGCAGTTACTCGGCCAAAAATGAGCAGTTCTTC.

This clonotype was observed a few times. This sequence joins TRBV19 and TRBJ2-7; 7 bases line up with TRBD2. Germline-derived CDR1 and CDR2 are LNHDA and SQIVND (reference sequence). The trim removed 3 bases at V and 2 bases at J, leaving 7 bases unmatched. The CDR3 is 15 residues long. The CDR3 sequence is CASSIGGTPTYEQYF. The DNA of the CDR3 is TGTGCCAGTAGTATCGGGGGGACTCCCACCTACGAGCAGTACTTC. Variable domain in full (rest from reference TRBV19 and TRBJ2-7): DGGITQSPKYLFRKEGQNVTLSCEQNLNHDAMYWYRQDPGQGLRLIYYSQIVNDFQKGDIAEGYSVSREKKESFPLTVTSAQKNPTAFYLCASSIGGTPTYEQYFGPGTRLTVT.

This clonotype turned up a few times. The chain uses TRBV19 and TRBJ2-1; 9 positions match TRBD1. Germline CDR1 LNHDA, CDR2 SQIVND (reference sequence). The CDR3 extends over 14 amino acids. V was clipped by 3 bases and J by 9 bases; unmatched bases: 6. The CDR3 region has the DNA TGTGCCAGTAGTATTTGGACAGGGGAGGGTGAGCAGTTCTTC. Amino acid sequence: CASSIWTGEGEQFF.

This clonotype was seen a single time. The V and J genes are TRBV19 and TRBJ2-1; 8 nucleotides match TRBD2. Losses at the gene ends were 3 bases for V and 2 bases for J; bases not matched to a gene: 3. This CDR3 comprises 15 residues. Germline-derived CDR1 and CDR2 are LNHDA and SQIVND (reference sequence). CDR3 bases: TGTGCCAGTAGTATCCACGGGGGGGCCTACAATGAGCAGTTCTTC. It yields the protein CASSIHGGAYNEQFF.

This clonotype was observed a handful of times. The chain employs TRBV27 and TRBJ2-4, with D possibly TRBD1 on 6 matching bases. The CDR3 consists of 16 residues. Germline values: CDR1 MNHEY, CDR2 SMNVEV (reference sequence). V lost 1 base and J lost 1, with 11 bases in between. Here the CDR3 DNA reads TGTGCCAGCAGTTTATTCGGAAGGGGGGCCAAAAACATTCAGTACTTC. Amino acids: CASSLFGRGAKNIQYF.

A few counts support this clonotype. An end of the junction differs from the germline gene, which may be a read error. The J gene is TRBJ2-2, the V gene TRBV7-7, with 11 nucleotides matching TRBD2. Germline V gene sequence: CDR1 SSHAT, CDR2 FNYEAQ (reference sequence). The CDR3 is made up of 17 amino acids. DNA of the CDR3: TGTGCTAGCAGCATCGGACTAGCGGGTGCGAACACCGGGGAGCTGTTTTTT. This sequence encodes CASSIGLAGANTGELFF.